Reported below is one T cell receptor beta chain. What it binds is not known. TCRdb reprocessed the reads via MiXCR and lists one record per CDR3 protein. The data contain hundreds of thousands of distinct CDR3 sequences, approximately 33% of them singletons. The data are from a study of T cell repertoires in cytomegalovirus infection. Background on the study: Selection of CMV epitopes for the study included recently identified HLA-C-restricted and well-studied HLA-B-restricted ones. Findings and limits, study-wide: The ex vivo response was dominated by HLA-C-restricted CMV-specific TCR beta clonotypes.

The CDR3 contains 14 residues. V lost 5 bases, J lost 1 base, and 12 bases lay in between. The germline CDR1 and CDR2 sequences are LNHDA and SQIVND (reference sequence). The sample was cultured PBMCs, taken from culture after CMV antigen stimulation. The sequence derives from a human donor in good health (CMV status not recorded). Some clones in this sample may be carry-over from other donors' samples. This chain uses TRBV19 with TRBJ2-7, with unresolved D. CDR3 bases: TGTGCCAGTAGTTGGGCCCATCCATCCTACGAGCAGTACTTC. Its translation is CASSWAHPSYEQYF.